The 15 T cell receptor beta chains given below trace back to one sample, sequenced in a study of control samples from healthy donors and cancer patients. Profiling relied on immunoSEQ multiplex PCR, and the TCRdb table lists in-frame clones only, not all of them. Of about 89,000 clones in the sample, about 83% were seen once. The source material was blood. The source of these receptors is a woman aged 35 to 49 in good health.

This chain links TRBV7-9 with TRBJ2-1; D may be TRBD1 (6 bases). V dropped 5 bases and J dropped 0 bases, with 11 bases sitting between them. CDR1 SEHNR and CDR2 FQNEAQ come from the germline V gene (reference sequence). CDR3 length equals 15 residues. CDR3 sequence (DNA): TGTGCCAGCAGCCCGACAGGTTACTCCTACAATGAGCAGTTCTTC. Amino acids: CASSPTGYSYNEQFF.

The chain couples TRBV24-1 to TRBJ2-3, with D perhaps being TRBD1 or TRBD2 (5 bases each). The CDR3 has 13 residues. The germline gives CDR1 KGHDR, CDR2 SFDVKD. The V end was cut by 10 bases, the J end by 4 bases, with 14 bases between. CDR3 residues: CATGGRAADTQYF. CDR3 nucleotide sequence: TGTGCCACAGGAGGCAGGGCGGCAGATACGCAGTATTTT.

As concerns this clone: Other DNA sequences from this sample encode an identical CDR3 as well. This chain connects TRBV4-3 to TRBJ2-3; D possibly corresponds to TRBD1 (6 bases). The CDR3 contains 17 residues. Germline-derived CDR1 and CDR2 are LGHNA and YSLEER. The V and J ends lost 1 base and 2 bases respectively, with 16 bases between them. The CDR3 DNA sequence: TGCGCCAGCAGCCAAGCGGCCCGAGGGGGATCCACAGATACGCAGTATTTT. This translates into CASSQAARGGSTDTQYF.

The chain is built from TRBV7-2 and TRBJ2-5; D is tentatively TRBD1 or TRBD2 (6 bases each). V lost 7 bases and J lost 2, with 26 bases in between. The CDR3 loop spans 18 amino acids. Germline V gives CDR1 SGHTA, CDR2 FQGNSA. CDR3 coding DNA: TGTGCCAGCACCCCCTTCCGCGACAGGCGGAGGGCACAAGAGACCCAGTACTTC. The encoded protein is CASTPFRDRRRAQETQYF.

The genes are TRBV5-3 and TRBJ2-7, with 8 bases matching TRBD1. TRBV5-3 is identified as an open reading frame with a role that is uncertain. The junction had 5 bases not matched to a gene; V was cut back by 1 base and J by 2 bases. The CDR3 is 15 amino acids. The CDR3 bases are TGTGCCAGAAGCTTGACAGGGGGGATAACCTACGAGCAGTACTTC. Amino acid sequence: CARSLTGGITYEQYF.

This chain links TRBV4-3 with TRBJ1-2, with D tentatively TRBD1 (6 bases). V was trimmed by 5 bases and J by 4 bases, leaving 23 bases between them. Per germline, CDR1 LGHNA and CDR2 YSLEER. The CDR3 runs to 17 residues. CDR3 loop: CASSSPGPGGGFYGYTF. As DNA, the CDR3 is TGCGCCAGCAGCTCACCTGGCCCCGGGGGCGGTTTCTATGGCTACACCTTC.

The chain couples TRBV6-5 to TRBJ2-2; maybe TRBD1 (5 bases). The CDR3 sequence is 15 residues long. Germline CDR1 is MNHEY and CDR2 is SVGAGI. Trimming took 0 bases from V and 3 from J, leaving 8 bases between them. CDR3 amino acids: CASSYSGAHTGELFF. As DNA, the CDR3 is TGTGCCAGCAGTTACTCAGGGGCTCACACCGGGGAGCTGTTTTTT.

V usage is TRBV7-2 and J usage is TRBJ1-2; TRBD1 is a possible D gene (5 bases). The V gene's germline CDR1 is SGHTA and CDR2 FQGNSA. Deletions cut 1 base from V and 0 bases from J, with 9 bases between. The CDR3 runs to 15 residues. CDR3 DNA sequence: TGTGCCAGCAGCTTAGACAGGTCACCTAACTATGGCTACACCTTC. Translated: CASSLDRSPNYGYTF.

This clone was counted a few times. The rearrangement uses TRBV4-1 and TRBJ2-7; D uncertain. V was shortened by 3 bases and J by 4 bases, with 19 bases between the two germline ends. CDR1 is MGHRA, CDR2 YSYEKL, per germline. The length of the CDR3 is 16 residues. The CDR3, as DNA: TGCGCCAGCAGCCACCCTGACCCCCTTGCTACGTACGAGCAGTACTTC. Translation: CASSHPDPLATYEQYF.

This clone has just a few counts. This chain uses TRBV29-1 with TRBJ2-7, with D possibly TRBD2 on 6 matching bases. The CDR3 sequence is 14 residues long. V dropped 4 bases and J dropped 0 bases, with 13 bases sitting between them. Germline assignment: CDR1 SQVTM and CDR2 ANQGSEA. The CDR3 sequence is CSVGTGSGSYEQYF. As DNA, the CDR3 is TGCAGCGTTGGAACCGGGAGCGGCTCCTACGAGCAGTACTTC.

J is TRBJ1-3 and V is TRBV5-1; 10 bases line up with TRBD1. V lost 4 bases, J lost 1 base, and 5 bases stayed unmatched. This CDR3 contains 16 residues. The germline V gene has CDR1 SGHRS and CDR2 YFSETQ. The CDR3 loop is CASSEQGQGSGNTIYF. The CDR3 DNA sequence: TGCGCCAGCAGCGAACAGGGACAGGGGTCTGGAAACACCATATATTTT.

The V and J genes are TRBV6-5 and TRBJ2-5, with 7 nucleotides matching TRBD1. Germline-derived CDR1 and CDR2 are MNHEY and SVGAGI. V dropped 7 bases and J dropped 2; count of bases not matched to a gene: 7. CDR3 size: 14 residues. This chain's CDR3 is CASTPSGGQETQYF. The CDR3 DNA reads TGTGCCAGCACCCCTTCAGGGGGTCAAGAGACCCAGTACTTC.

V and J are TRBV3-1 (or the pseudogene TRBV3-2) and TRBJ1-1; perhaps TRBD1 as D (6 bases). The V end was cut by 3 bases, the J end by 4 bases, with 9 bases between. The CDR3 is made up of 13 amino acids. Germline CDR1 is LGHDT and CDR2 is YNNKEL (reference sequence). CDR3 amino acids: CASSQRGGTEAFF. CDR3 DNA sequence: TGTGCCAGCAGCCAGAGGGGGGGCACTGAAGCTTTCTTT.

The chain combines TRBV27 with TRBJ1-5, with TRBD1 matching over 10 bases. Germline assignment: CDR1 MNHEY and CDR2 SMNVEV (reference sequence). The CDR3 totals 15 residues. V shed 5 bases, J shed 4 bases, and the junction held 5 bases outside the gene matches. CDR3 bases: TGTGCCAGCAGTCCACTGGGACAGGGGAATCAGCCCCAGCATTTT. Translated: CASSPLGQGNQPQHF.

The chain joins TRBV7-2 to TRBJ2-3, with TRBD1 identical over 8 bases. There are 16 residues in the CDR3. Germline trimming cut 5 bases from V and 6 bases from J; bases unmatched to any gene: 13. CDR1 is SGHTA and CDR2 is FQGNSA in the germline V gene. The CDR3 DNA sequence: TGTGCCAGCAGCCTAGGACAGGGAAGTAGTAGGGATACGCAGTATTTT. It encodes CASSLGQGSSRDTQYF.